Sequencing of this T cell receptor (beta chain) was carried out in a study of cytomegalovirus exposure and HLA in healthy donors. Study-level findings and limits: Researchers left out some V segments, among them TRBV6-2 and TRBV6-3, as indistinguishable. Presence/absence comparisons presumed near-even sequencing depth among donors. When a later analysis compared HLA-associated TCR beta chains with equally common others, the HLA-associated chains turned out to be more clonally expanded and to have lower generation probabilities.

The CDR3 has 13 amino acids. Per the germline V gene, CDR1 is SGHTA and CDR2 is FQGNSA. Trimming removed 4 bases at V and 4 bases at J, with 11 bases between. A multiplex PCR was run with 60 Vbeta primers and 13 Jbeta primers. TCRdb keeps only in-frame clones here, not all; method: immunoSEQ multiplex PCR. The table includes under 200,000 clones, 75% to 90% detected once. This clone appeared once. Antigen: not known. Specimen: PBMCs. This TCR derives from a man between 18 and 35 years old in good health and CMV-seropositive. The chain employs TRBV7-2 and TRBJ2-7, with a possible D match to TRBD1 (6 bases). The CDR3 nucleotides read TGTGCCAGCAGCTCCTCACAGGGTTACGAGCAGTACTTC. Its protein product is CASSSSQGYEQYF.